This TCR beta chain was profiled in a study of T cells in women clearing cervical HPV infection. Study conclusions and caveats: T-cell numbers per sample were unknown and may explain richness differences.

Assay used: immunoSEQ multiplex PCR; TCRdb lists only in-frame clones, some missing. The listing records about 39,000 clones. Concerning this clone itself: What it recognizes is unknown. The read halts 3 residues ahead of the CDR3 end, with the missing end drawn from the germline J gene.

Germline values: CDR1 SGHDN, CDR2 FVKESK. The CDR3 sequence is 13 residues long. Dot-blot hybridization genotyped cervical HPV amplified with MY09/MY11 PCR. The chain recombines TRBV14 with TRBJ2-5, with D unclear. Specimen: blood buffy coat. The clonotype was recovered from a woman aged 18-70 years with a cervical HPV16 infection that either progressed to CIN3+ or cleared (not recorded which). CDR3 DNA (partial): TGTGCCAGCAGCCAAGATCTAGTTGCTACC. This gives the protein CASSQDLVAT. The full CDR3 is CASSQDLVATQYF.